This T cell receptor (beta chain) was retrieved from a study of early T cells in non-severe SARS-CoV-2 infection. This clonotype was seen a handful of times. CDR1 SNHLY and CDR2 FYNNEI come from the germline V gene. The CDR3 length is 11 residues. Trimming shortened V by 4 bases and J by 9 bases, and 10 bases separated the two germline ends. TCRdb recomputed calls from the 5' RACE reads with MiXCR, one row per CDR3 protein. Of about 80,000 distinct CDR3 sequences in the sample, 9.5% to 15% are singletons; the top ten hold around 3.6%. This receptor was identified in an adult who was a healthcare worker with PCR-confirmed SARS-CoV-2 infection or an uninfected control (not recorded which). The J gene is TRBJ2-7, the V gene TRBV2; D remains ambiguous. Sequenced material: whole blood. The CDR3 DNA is TGTGCCAGCAGTGTACTTAGGGTGCAGTACTTC. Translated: CASSVLRVQYF.